One and the same sample provided the 31 T cell receptor beta chains below, sequenced in a study of early T cells in non-severe SARS-CoV-2 infection. TCRdb processed the 5' RACE reads anew with MiXCR; each CDR3 protein has one entry. The sample shows 60,000 to 75,000 distinct CDR3 sequences, 12% of them seen only once. The sample was whole blood. The receptors were sampled from an adult who was a healthcare worker with PCR-confirmed SARS-CoV-2 infection or an uninfected control (not recorded which).

This clonotype was recorded at least ten times. J is TRBJ2-1 and V is TRBV24-1, with 7 bases identical to TRBD2. The CDR3 is made up of 15 amino acids. J gave up 4 bases and V 3 bases, and 5 bases lay outside the gene matches. CDR1 KGHDR and CDR2 SFDVKD come from the germline V gene. CDR3 sequence (DNA): TGTGCCACCAGTGATCCGGGACTATTATACAATGAGCAGTTCTTC. It encodes CATSDPGLLYNEQFF.

This clonotype was observed many times. This chain links TRBV2 with TRBJ2-5; D is unclear. V was trimmed by 5 bases and J by 5 bases, leaving 9 bases between them. Germline CDR1 reads SNHLY; CDR2 reads FYNNEI. The CDR3 contains 12 residues. This chain's CDR3 is CASSPAGETQYF. The CDR3 DNA reads as TGTGCCAGCAGTCCGGCCGGCGAGACCCAGTACTTC.

This clonotype was recorded at least ten times. The chain joins TRBV11-1 to TRBJ2-5; no clear D gene. Germline V gene data show CDR1 as SGHAT and CDR2 as FQDESV (reference sequence). The V and J ends lost 2 bases and 2 bases respectively, with 18 bases between them. The CDR3 contains 17 residues. Written as DNA, the CDR3 is TGTGCCAGCAGCTTATTCTCCTGGGCGCGGAGTCAAGAGACCCAGTACTTC. This sequence encodes CASSLFSWARSQETQYF.

This clonotype was recorded a few times. The genes are TRBV25-1 and TRBJ1-1; perhaps TRBD1 as D (5 bases). The CDR3 is made up of 13 amino acids. The V and J ends lost 5 bases and 0 bases respectively, with 7 bases between them. Germline lookup yields CDR1 MGHDK and CDR2 SYGVNS. The CDR3 loop reads CASSSGMNTEAFF. CDR3 nucleotide sequence: TGTGCCAGCAGTTCAGGGATGAACACTGAAGCTTTCTTT. The full variable domain, its missing parts supplied by reference TRBV25-1 and TRBJ1-1, is EADIYQTPRYLVIGTGKKITLECSQTMGHDKMYWYQQDPGMELHLIHYSYGVNSTEKGDLSSESTVSRIRTEHFPLTLESARPSHTSQYLCASSSGMNTEAFFGQGTRLTVV.

In DNA, the CDR3 is TGTGCCAGCAGAGAGCGGGGGACGGACACTGAAGCTTTCTTT. It encodes CASRERGTDTEAFF. V gene TRBV2 combines with J gene TRBJ1-1, with D perhaps TRBD1 (5 bases). CDR1 SNHLY and CDR2 FYNNEI come from the germline V gene. CDR3 length equals 14 residues. The ends were cut back, 6 bases at V and 3 bases at J, with 14 bases in the middle.

Many counts were recorded for this clonotype. The chain carries TRBV10-2 and TRBJ2-1, with a weak D call TRBD2 (6 bases). Trimming pared 4 bases from V and 8 bases from J, leaving 15 bases between. The germline V gene encodes CDR1 WSHSY and CDR2 SAAADI. The CDR3 is made up of 14 amino acids. CDR3: CASSVVRDFDEQFF. The CDR3 DNA sequence: TGCGCCAGCAGTGTGGTGCGGGACTTCGATGAGCAGTTCTTC.

This clonotype came up many times. V usage is TRBV7-9 and J usage is TRBJ2-1, with 8 bases matching TRBD2. Trimming removed 3 bases from V and 2 bases from J; junction bases left unmatched: 3. The CDR3 is 15 amino acids. The germline V gene encodes CDR1 SEHNR and CDR2 FQNEAQ (reference sequence). The CDR3 loop is CASSFLAGPYNEQFF. The CDR3 coding sequence is TGTGCCAGCAGCTTCCTAGCGGGCCCCTACAATGAGCAGTTCTTC.

CDR3 nucleotide sequence: TGCAGTGCTAGTGAGAGCTCCTACAATGAGCAGTTCTTC. It codes for CSASESSYNEQFF. The chain has TRBV20-1 and TRBJ2-1; D gene ambiguous. The CDR3 has 13 residues. Germline loops: CDR1 DFQATT, CDR2 SNEGSKA (reference sequence). V lost 3 bases, J lost 0 bases, and 6 bases lay in between.

This clonotype was picked up a small number of times. The rearrangement joins TRBV6-1 to TRBJ2-7; possibly TRBD1 for D (6 bases). This CDR3 contains 12 residues. CDR1 is MNHNS, CDR2 SASEGT, per germline. V lost 3 bases to trimming and J lost 9 bases, with 12 bases between them. In nucleotides, the CDR3 is TGTGCCAGCAGTGACTTATTGGACAGGCAGTACTTC. Translating gives CASSDLLDRQYF.

This clonotype came up a few times. V and J are TRBV5-1 and TRBJ2-3; 8 bases are a match to TRBD2. CDR1 is SGHRS, CDR2 YFSETQ, per germline. J was trimmed by 6 bases and V by 4 bases; bases with no gene match: 10. The CDR3 covers 15 residues. The DNA of the CDR3 is TGCGCCAGCAGCCACGGTCGGGGGGGCAAGGATACGCAGTATTTT. Residues: CASSHGRGGKDTQYF.

The V gene is TRBV20-1, the J gene TRBJ2-3, with D unresolved. The CDR3 loop spans 14 amino acids. V was cut by 6 bases and J by 2 bases, with 15 bases left in between. Germline-derived CDR1 and CDR2 are DFQATT and SNEGSKA (reference sequence). CDR3 DNA: TGCAGTGCGCAGGACCCACGGTACACAGATACGCAGTATTTT. This codes for CSAQDPRYTDTQYF.

This clonotype was recorded many times. The J gene is TRBJ1-1, the V gene TRBV6-1; D unresolved. This CDR3 is built from 13 residues. The ends were cut back, 7 bases at V and 6 bases at J, with 15 bases in the middle. From germline, CDR1 is MNHNS and CDR2 SASEGT. The CDR3 DNA follows: TGTGCCAGCAATTTGTACGGGAGGGCTGAAGCTTTCTTT. It specifies CASNLYGRAEAFF.

This clonotype was counted a few times. The J gene is TRBJ2-1, the V gene TRBV7-6; 9 positions agree with TRBD2. The ends lost 5 bases at V and 3 bases at J; junction bases unmatched: 11. The CDR3 contains 17 residues. Germline V gene data show CDR1 as SGHVS and CDR2 as FNYEAQ. The CDR3 bases are TGTGCCAGCAGCCTACTACCGGGACTAGCAGACTACAATGAGCAGTTCTTC. Amino acids: CASSLLPGLADYNEQFF.

This clonotype appeared many times. The chain uses TRBV7-2 and TRBJ2-2, with D perhaps TRBD1 or TRBD2 (5 bases each). This CDR3 spans 16 amino acids. Trimming shortened V by 5 bases and J by 6 bases, and 19 bases separated the two germline ends. Germline CDR1 reads SGHTA; CDR2 reads FQGNSA. The CDR3 bases are TGTGCCAGCAGCGAAACCCGACTAAGGGGCGCCGGGGAGCTGTTTTTT. This translates into CASSETRLRGAGELFF.

This clonotype was counted many times. The chain recombines TRBV7-2 with TRBJ1-4, with no clear D. CDR3 length: 13 amino acids. CDR1 is SGHTA, CDR2 FQGNSA, per germline. With 5 bases removed from V and 7 bases from J, the gap between germline ends came to 11 bases. The DNA for the CDR3 is TGTGCCAGCAGCCCCTTGCCCGGTGAAAAACTGTTTTTT. This codes for CASSPLPGEKLFF.

This clonotype showed up just a few times. The genes are TRBV4-2 and TRBJ2-3, with a possible D match to TRBD2 (6 bases). CDR3 length: 13 residues. Between the trimmed V and J ends, which lost 4 bases and 6 bases, there was a span of 11 bases. Germline V gene data show CDR1 as LGHNA and CDR2 as YNFKEQ. The CDR3 here is CASSPGGKDTQYF. The CDR3 nucleotides are TGTGCCAGCAGCCCTGGGGGGAAGGATACGCAGTATTTT.

The rearrangement links TRBV7-2 to TRBJ2-6; D gene ambiguous. Trimming took off 2 bases at V and 1 base at J, with 9 bases between the two ends. This CDR3 is 16 amino acids long. Germline V CDR1 and CDR2: SGHTA, FQGNSA. The CDR3 region has the DNA TGTGCCAGCAGCTTATCGCTGACTTCTGGGGCCAACGTCCTGACTTTC. It specifies CASSLSLTSGANVLTF.

This clonotype was detected many times. This chain joins TRBV12-3 or TRBV12-4 and TRBJ1-1, with 12 bases aligning to TRBD1. Trimming took 5 bases from V and 1 from J; bases not matched to a gene: 5. The CDR3 is 16 residues long. In DNA form, the CDR3 reads TGTGCCAGCAGTCCCGGGACAGGGGGCTGGAACACTGAAGCTTTCTTT. Its protein is CASSPGTGGWNTEAFF.

This clonotype was counted a few times. The V and J genes are TRBV7-9 and TRBJ1-1, with 8 bases that match TRBD1. Germline V lookup: CDR1 SEHNR, CDR2 FQNEAQ (reference sequence). Trimming removed 5 bases from V and 3 bases from J; junction bases left unmatched: 2. The CDR3 contains 13 residues. CDR3 nucleotides: TGTGCCAGCAGCGCACAGGGGGACACTGAAGCTTTCTTT. This encodes CASSAQGDTEAFF. Full variable domain (rest looked up from reference TRBV7-9 and TRBJ1-1): DTGVSQNPRHKITKRGQNVTFRCDPISEHNRLYWYRQTLGQGPEFLTYFQNEAQLEKSRLLSDRFSAERPKGSFSTLEIQRTEQGDSAMYLCASSAQGDTEAFFGQGTRLTVV.

This clonotype was recorded many times. This sequence joins TRBV29-1 and TRBJ2-3; either TRBD1 or TRBD2 may fit D (5 bases each). The germline V gene encodes CDR1 SQVTM and CDR2 ANQGSEA. V gave up 7 bases and J gave up 4 bases, with 18 bases separating them. The length of the CDR3 is 14 residues. Here the CDR3 DNA reads TGCAGCGCCGGGACGGGAATGGTGGCAGATACGCAGTATTTT. This sequence encodes CSAGTGMVADTQYF.

This clonotype was observed a handful of times. J is TRBJ2-2 and V is TRBV19; 11 bases are a match to TRBD2. The CDR3 consists of 18 residues. The germline V gene encodes CDR1 LNHDA and CDR2 SQIVND (reference sequence). The ends lost 7 bases at V and 4 bases at J; junction bases unmatched: 14. The CDR3 nucleotides read TGTGCCAGTACCCCACATCCGGGACTAGCGGCGGGCACCGGGGAGCTGTTTTTT. This sequence encodes CASTPHPGLAAGTGELFF.

This clonotype has at least ten counts. The rearrangement joins TRBV5-4 to TRBJ2-1; 9 positions match TRBD2. V trimming: 4 bases; J trimming: 6 bases; junction bases outside the gene matches: 11. There are 16 residues in the CDR3. CDR1 is SGHNT, CDR2 YYREEE, per germline (reference sequence). CDR3 nucleotides: TGTGCCAGCAGCGCCACGTCGCGGGAGGGCCTCAATGAGCAGTTCTTC. Its translation: CASSATSREGLNEQFF.

The chain has TRBV28 and TRBJ2-3; 8 nucleotides agree with TRBD2. Germline lookup yields CDR1 MDHEN and CDR2 SYDVKM. V shed 7 bases and J 4 bases; nucleotides not matched to a gene: 7. This CDR3 contains 14 residues. Here the CDR3 DNA reads TGTGCCAGCACCTTAGCGGGAACGGCAGATACGCAGTATTTT. Protein: CASTLAGTADTQYF.

This clonotype was picked up a small number of times. V is TRBV3-1 and J is TRBJ2-7; TRBD1 agrees at 7 bases. This CDR3 has 15 amino acids. Germline V CDR1 and CDR2: LGHDT, YNNKEL (reference sequence). V lost 1 base to trimming and J lost 3 bases; unmatched junction nucleotides: 6. The CDR3 loop is CASSQARDSYYEQYF. CDR3 DNA sequence: TGTGCCAGCAGCCAAGCCCGGGACAGTTACTACGAGCAGTACTTC.

This clonotype was detected many times. The chain links TRBV7-9 to TRBJ2-3; 7 bases agree with TRBD1. Germline CDR1 and CDR2: SEHNR and FQNEAQ (reference sequence). This CDR3 region has 13 residues. The ends lost 9 bases at V and 0 bases at J; junction bases unmatched: 3. The CDR3 sequence: CASRDSSTDTQYF. The CDR3 DNA reads as TGTGCCAGTCGGGACAGCAGCACAGATACGCAGTATTTT.

There are many counts of this clonotype. This rearrangement joins TRBV20-1 to TRBJ1-2; 10 nucleotides agree with TRBD1. This CDR3 contains 16 residues. Germline loops: CDR1 DFQATT, CDR2 SNEGSKA (reference sequence). J gave up 3 bases and V 2 bases, and 9 bases lay outside the gene matches. In DNA form, the CDR3 reads TGCAGTGCTAGACTCGGGACAGGGGCGATTGACTATGGCTACACCTTC. Protein sequence: CSARLGTGAIDYGYTF.

This clonotype occurred many times. CDR3 coding DNA: TGCGCCAGCTGGTCGGGGGATGCCGGGGAGCTGTTTTTT. Amino acids: CASWSGDAGELFF. The chain employs TRBV5-1 and TRBJ2-2; TRBD2 might be the D (6 bases). Germline-derived CDR1 and CDR2 are SGHRS and YFSETQ. V was shortened by 7 bases and J by 6 bases, with 13 bases between the two germline ends. The CDR3 length is 13 residues.

The V and J genes are TRBV4-2 and TRBJ1-4; D is unclear. Per germline, CDR1 LGHNA and CDR2 YNFKEQ. V shed 2 bases and J shed 8 bases, with 9 bases lying between them. The CDR3 loop spans 13 amino acids. As DNA, the CDR3 is TGTGCCAGCAGCCAACAGAATCGGGAAAAACTGTTTTTT. Its translation is CASSQQNREKLFF.

This clonotype has a handful of counts. The V and J genes are TRBV7-2 and TRBJ2-2; D remains unclear. Germline V gene data show CDR1 as SGHTA and CDR2 as FQGNSA. V shed 5 bases and J shed 1 base, with 8 bases lying between them. The CDR3 runs 14 residues. CDR3 residues: CASSRLLNTGELFF. The CDR3 DNA reads TGTGCCAGCAGCCGACTCCTGAACACCGGGGAGCTGTTTTTT.

J is TRBJ2-5 and V is TRBV3-1, with D tentatively TRBD2 (6 bases). This CDR3 has 14 residues. Germline V CDR1 and CDR2: LGHDT, YNNKEL (reference sequence). Trimming stripped 0 bases from V and 5 bases from J, with 10 bases between. CDR3 sequence: CASSQDTSMETQYF. CDR3 sequence (DNA): TGTGCCAGCAGCCAAGACACTAGCATGGAGACCCAGTACTTC.

V is TRBV29-1 and J is TRBJ2-1, with 7 bases that match TRBD1. The germline gives CDR1 SQVTM, CDR2 ANQGSEA. The CDR3 is 13 residues long. J gave up 5 bases and V 8 bases, and 9 bases lay outside the gene matches. CDR3 nucleotides: TGCAGCCCCGCAGGACAGGCGCACAATGAGCAGTTCTTC. The encoded protein is CSPAGQAHNEQFF.